Below are 10 T cell receptor beta chains sequenced from a single sample in a study of OX40 agonist ivuxolimab in advanced cancers. Receptor amplification or capture employed the immunoSEQ multiplex PCR assay. This immuneACCESS table, as held by TCRdb, lists in-frame sequences with V and J called but not all clones. Of the missing ones, under half trace to an unresolved V gene in checked studies; the others have no known cause. A total of approximately 3,300 clones appear in this sample, roughly 90% of them only once. Under 2% of the sample comes from the top ten. This sample comprised CD4+ or CD8+ T cells sorted from blood, obtained in a trial of the OX40 agonist ivuxolimab. These receptors were obtained from an adult with an advanced solid tumor such as melanoma, head and neck, liver or kidney cancer.

V gene TRBV30 combines with J gene TRBJ2-2; TRBD2 is a possible D gene (5 bases). This CDR3 spans 15 amino acids. The germline V gene encodes CDR1 GTSNPN and CDR2 SVGIG (reference sequence). Trimming stripped 2 bases from V and 4 bases from J, with 14 bases between. Here the CDR3 reads CAWSPTPGGTGELFF. CDR3 in DNA: TGTGCCTGGAGTCCGACTCCAGGAGGCACCGGGGAGCTGTTTTTT.

The V and J genes are TRBV28 and TRBJ1-4, with TRBD1 matching 9 bases. This CDR3 has 15 residues. Germline CDR1 reads MDHEN; CDR2 reads SYDVKM. J gave up 7 bases and V 7 bases, and 10 bases lay outside the gene matches. The CDR3 protein is CASTPGTGYFEKLFF. CDR3 nucleotides: TGTGCCAGCACGCCAGGGACAGGGTATTTTGAAAAACTGTTTTTT.

V is TRBV28 and J is TRBJ1-5, with a tentative D call TRBD1 (6 bases). Germline V gives CDR1 MDHEN, CDR2 SYDVKM. Deletions cut 4 bases from V and 5 bases from J, with 18 bases between. The CDR3 has 16 residues. CDR3 region: CASSSPATGGDQPQHF. For the CDR3, the DNA is TGTGCCAGCAGTTCCCCGGCGACAGGAGGGGATCAGCCCCAGCATTTT.

J is TRBJ2-5 and V is TRBV5-1, with D tentatively TRBD2 (7 bases). Germline loops: CDR1 SGHRS, CDR2 YFSETQ. CDR3 size: 15 residues. Trimming removed 4 bases from V and 4 bases from J, with 17 bases in between. The chain's CDR3 is CASSPEGGAGETQYF. The CDR3 nucleotides are TGCGCCAGCAGCCCGGAGGGGGGGGCCGGAGAGACCCAGTACTTC. Using reference TRBV5-1 and TRBJ2-5 for the parts outside the CDR3, the full variable domain is KAGVTQTPRYLIKTRGQQVTLSCSPISGHRSVSWYQQTPGQGLQFLFEYFSETQRNKGNFPGRFSGRQFSNSRSEMNVSTLELGDSALYLCASSPEGGAGETQYFGPGTRLLVL.

J is TRBJ1-1 and V is TRBV2; 9 bases fit TRBD1. From germline, CDR1 is SNHLY and CDR2 FYNNEI. The CDR3 totals 13 residues. The J segment lost 3 bases and the V segment lost 6 bases, leaving 2 bases of the junction unmatched. Here the CDR3 DNA reads TGTGCCAGCAGCCGACAGGGGGACACTGAAGCTTTCTTT. Its protein product is CASSRQGDTEAFF.

The sample holds one count of this clone. This chain links TRBV7-2 with TRBJ2-5, with 7 positions matching TRBD1. This CDR3 has 15 residues. Germline CDR1 reads SGHTA; CDR2 reads FQGNSA. The trim removed 5 bases at V and 3 bases at J, leaving 9 bases unmatched. The CDR3 sequence is CASSEQGIKKETQYF. CDR3 sequence (DNA): TGTGCCAGCAGCGAACAGGGGATAAAGAAAGAGACCCAGTACTTC.

The rearrangement links TRBV4-1 to TRBJ1-2; the match to TRBD1 covers 9 bases. J lost 0 bases, V lost 5 bases, and 7 bases had no gene match. From germline, CDR1 is MGHRA and CDR2 YSYEKL. There are 16 residues in the CDR3. CDR3 nucleotide sequence: TGCGCCAGCAGCTCACCGGGACAGGGTTCTAACTATGGCTACACCTTC. Translating it yields CASSSPGQGSNYGYTF.

The J gene is TRBJ2-3, the V gene TRBV5-1, with 7 bases that match TRBD2. The CDR3 loop spans 15 amino acids. Germline loops: CDR1 SGHRS, CDR2 YFSETQ. V was pared by 4 bases and J by 0 bases, with 5 bases of the junction left unmatched. CDR3 in amino acids: CASSRLADSTDTQYF. The DNA of the CDR3 is TGCGCCAGCAGCCGCCTAGCGGATAGCACAGATACGCAGTATTTT.

The chain is built from TRBV19 and TRBJ2-3, with D possibly being TRBD2 (6 bases). The CDR3 extends over 14 amino acids. Trimming cost V 7 bases and J 0 bases, with 11 bases left between them. CDR1 and CDR2 (germline): LNHDA, SQIVND (reference sequence). The CDR3 reads CASKRDFSTDTQYF. CDR3 DNA: TGTGCCAGTAAACGGGACTTTAGCACAGATACGCAGTATTTT.

The chain links TRBV5-1 to TRBJ2-3; 7 bases fit TRBD1. Germline CDR1 SGHRS, CDR2 YFSETQ. The V gene end was trimmed by 5 bases and the J gene end by 6 bases; junction bases not matched to a gene: 3. The CDR3 length is 12 residues. CDR3 sequence: CASRHRGDTQYF. Here the CDR3 DNA reads TGCGCCAGCAGGCACAGGGGTGATACGCAGTATTTT.